These 7 T cell receptor beta chains originate from one sample sequenced in a study of beta chain features in type 1 diabetes. General study results and limits: TCRB CDR3s were moderately but significantly shorter in Type 1 diabetes patients in all four CD4+ subsets.

For these receptors, no antigen is known. Of the isolated RNA, all was reverse transcribed, and so the sequenced material was expressed TCRB transcripts. Sequenced by immunoSEQ multiplex PCR; TCRdb stores in-frame clones only, minus some. The repertoire includes about 230,000 clones, under 20% of them detected once, and approximately 0.081% sits in the top ten. Material: naive CD4+ T cells from blood. Receptors originate from a man aged 25-45 years with type 1 diabetes.

This clone was observed a few times. The V gene is TRBV25-1, the J gene TRBJ2-7; 11 bases align to TRBD2. CDR3 length: 15 amino acids. Germline V CDR1 and CDR2: MGHDK, SYGVNS. V lost 3 bases to trimming and J lost 2 bases; unmatched junction nucleotides: 3. The CDR3 coding sequence is TGTGCCAGCAGTGATTTTAGCGGGAGGGCCTACGAGCAGTACTTC. Its translation is CASSDFSGRAYEQYF.

J is TRBJ2-7 and V is TRBV18; D is possibly TRBD1 (6 bases). Germline loops: CDR1 KGHSH, CDR2 LQKENI. The germline V and J ends were trimmed by 4 bases and 3 bases, with 16 bases remaining between them. The CDR3 totals 15 residues. CDR3 region: CASSRDRDILYEQYF. In DNA, the CDR3 is TGTGCCAGCTCACGTGATCGGGACATACTCTACGAGCAGTACTTC. Filled out from reference TRBV18 and TRBJ2-7, the complete variable domain reads NAGVMQNPRHLVRRRGQEARLRCSPMKGHSHVYWYRQLPEEGLKFMVYLQKENIIDESGMPKERFSAEFPKEGPSILRIQQVVRGDSAAYFCASSRDRDILYEQYFGPGTRLTVT.

This clone showed up just a few times. V usage is TRBV28 and J usage is TRBJ1-2; D ambiguous. CDR1 and CDR2 (germline): MDHEN, SYDVKM. V was trimmed by 3 bases and J by 5 bases, leaving 10 bases between them. The CDR3 extends over 13 amino acids. CDR3 region: CASSFWTEYGYTF. CDR3 nucleotide sequence: TGTGCCAGCAGTTTTTGGACGGAGTATGGCTACACCTTC.

The chain carries TRBV30 and TRBJ1-1; tentatively, D is TRBD1 (6 bases). The length of the CDR3 is 13 residues. From germline, CDR1 is GTSNPN and CDR2 SVGIG (reference sequence). Trimming cost V 5 bases and J 0 bases, with 10 bases left between them. The CDR3: CAWGQSMNTEAFF. The CDR3 region has the DNA TGTGCCTGGGGACAGAGCATGAACACTGAAGCTTTCTTT.

This chain connects TRBV9 to TRBJ2-3; 8 bases align to TRBD1. V was clipped by 4 bases and J by 2 bases; unmatched bases: 6. The CDR3 length is 15 residues. Germline loops: CDR1 SGDLS, CDR2 YYNGEE. The CDR3 coding sequence is TGTGCCAGCAGCCCTCGGACAGGGTACACAGATACGCAGTATTTT. Protein product: CASSPRTGYTDTQYF.

The rearrangement links TRBV27 to TRBJ2-2; D remains unclear. Per germline, CDR1 MNHEY and CDR2 SMNVEV (reference sequence). V shed 6 bases and J shed 5 bases, with 16 bases lying between them. The CDR3 totals 15 residues. The CDR3 region is CASSPPLGLTGELFF. Written as DNA, the CDR3 is TGTGCCAGCAGCCCCCCCTTGGGGTTGACCGGGGAGCTGTTTTTT.

This clone has more than one count but fewer than ten. The genes are TRBV25-1 and TRBJ2-7; 12 bases map to TRBD1. Unmatched junction bases numbered 3, after V lost 4 bases and J lost 5 bases. This CDR3 region has 14 residues. Germline lookup yields CDR1 MGHDK and CDR2 SYGVNS. The CDR3 spells CASSGDRGPNEQYF. The CDR3 coding sequence is TGTGCCAGCAGTGGGGACAGGGGGCCTAACGAGCAGTACTTC.